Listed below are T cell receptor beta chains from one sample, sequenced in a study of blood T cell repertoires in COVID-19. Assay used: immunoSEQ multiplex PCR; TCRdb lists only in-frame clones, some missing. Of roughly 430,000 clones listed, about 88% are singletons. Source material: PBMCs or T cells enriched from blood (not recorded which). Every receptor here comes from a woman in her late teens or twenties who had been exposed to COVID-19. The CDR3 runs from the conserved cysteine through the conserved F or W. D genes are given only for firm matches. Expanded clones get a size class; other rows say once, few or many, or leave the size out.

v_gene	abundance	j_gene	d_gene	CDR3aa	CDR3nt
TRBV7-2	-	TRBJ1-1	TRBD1	CASRIQGLGTEAFF	TGTGCCAGCAGAATACAGGGGCTGGGCACTGAAGCTTTCTTT
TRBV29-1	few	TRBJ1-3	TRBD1	CSVKIPGGEGNTIYF	TGCAGCGTTAAGATTCCAGGGGGCGAGGGAAACACCATATATTTT
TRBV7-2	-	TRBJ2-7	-	CASSLSASPYEQYF	TGTGCCAGCAGCTTATCAGCTAGTCCCTACGAGCAGTACTTC
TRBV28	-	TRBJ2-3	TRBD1	CASSFLLRGQGTDTQYF	TGTGCCAGCAGTTTTTTGTTGCGGGGACAGGGGACAGATACGCAGTATTTT
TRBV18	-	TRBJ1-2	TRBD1	CASSRNGQGGSYTF	TGTGCCAGCTCACGAAACGGACAGGGGGGCAGCTACACCTTC
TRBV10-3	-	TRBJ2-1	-	CAISYSQGPYNEQFF	TGTGCCATCAGTTACTCACAGGGCCCCTACAATGAGCAGTTCTTC
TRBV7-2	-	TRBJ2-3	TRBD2	CASSLVPGGGPDTQYF	TGTGCCAGCAGCTTAGTTCCGGGGGGGGGCCCGGATACGCAGTATTTT
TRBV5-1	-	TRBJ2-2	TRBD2	CASSFEPSGSTGELFF	TGCGCCAGCAGCTTTGAACCCAGCGGGAGTACCGGGGAGCTGTTTTTT
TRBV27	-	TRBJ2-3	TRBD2	CASSPRLIAGGRTDTQYF	TGTGCCAGCAGCCCCAGACTTATAGCGGGAGGGCGAACAGATACGCAGTATTTT
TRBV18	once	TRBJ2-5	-	CASSPRRQLSETQYF	TGTGCCAGCTCACCACGCAGACAATTAAGCGAGACCCAGTACTTC
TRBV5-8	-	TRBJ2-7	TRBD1	CASSLEVRGQESYEQYF	TGTGCCAGCAGCTTGGAAGTAAGGGGGCAGGAATCCTACGAGCAGTACTTC
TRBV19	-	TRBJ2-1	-	CASRKTSFNEQFF	TGTGCCAGTAGAAAGACTAGTTTCAATGAGCAGTTCTTC
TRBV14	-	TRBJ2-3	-	CASSQGQILSTDTQYF	TGTGCCAGCAGCCAAGGTCAGATCCTTAGCACAGATACGCAGTATTTT
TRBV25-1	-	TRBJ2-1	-	CASSEYTGGDEQFF	TGTGCCAGCAGTGAATATACAGGGGGGGATGAGCAGTTCTTC
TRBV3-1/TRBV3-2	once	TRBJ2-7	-	CASSQGSGYEQYF	TGTGCCAGCAGCCAAGGTTCGGGCTACGAGCAGTACTTC
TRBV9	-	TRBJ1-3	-	CASGENTIYF	TGTGCCAGCGGAGAAAACACCATATATTTT
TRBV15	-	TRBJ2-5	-	CATSRDLGMETQYF	TGTGCCACCAGCAGAGATCTCGGGATGGAGACCCAGTACTTC
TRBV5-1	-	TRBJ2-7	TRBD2	CASSLGSGRSYEQYF	TGCGCCAGCAGCTTAGGTAGCGGGAGAAGTTACGAGCAGTACTTC
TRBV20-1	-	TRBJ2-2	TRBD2	CSASVREGLNGELFF	TGCAGTGCTAGTGTGCGGGAGGGCCTGAACGGGGAGCTGTTTTTT
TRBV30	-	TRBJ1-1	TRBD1	CAWNGQGGIFTEAFF	TGTGCCTGGAACGGACAGGGGGGAATCTTCACTGAAGCTTTCTTT